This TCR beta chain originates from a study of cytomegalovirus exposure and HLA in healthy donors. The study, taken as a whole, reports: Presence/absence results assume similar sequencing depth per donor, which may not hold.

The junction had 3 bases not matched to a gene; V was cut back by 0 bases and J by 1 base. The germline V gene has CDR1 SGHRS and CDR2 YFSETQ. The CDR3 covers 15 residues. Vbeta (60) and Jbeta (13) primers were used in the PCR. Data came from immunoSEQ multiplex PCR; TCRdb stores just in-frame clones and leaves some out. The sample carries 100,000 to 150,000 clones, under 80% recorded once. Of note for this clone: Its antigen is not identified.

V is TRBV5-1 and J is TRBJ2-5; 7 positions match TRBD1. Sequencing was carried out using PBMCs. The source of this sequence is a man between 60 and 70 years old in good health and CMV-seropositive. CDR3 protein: CASSLGTGTQETQYF. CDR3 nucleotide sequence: TGCGCCAGCAGCTTGGGGACAGGAACCCAAGAGACCCAGTACTTC.